This record concerns one T cell receptor beta chain sequence. Its target is unknown. The data were taken from a study of T cell repertoires in cytomegalovirus infection. Study outcomes and limitations: Across the ex vivo response, the dominant clonotypes were HLA-C-restricted CMV-specific TCR beta clonotypes. The cumulative frequency of public TCR beta families identified carriers of CMV plus the relevant HLA.

Germline V gene sequence: CDR1 LGHNA, CDR2 YSLEER. Trimming took off 4 bases at V and 1 base at J, with 19 bases between the two ends. The CDR3 runs to 18 residues. TCRdb passed the reads through MiXCR, listing each CDR3 protein once. Among a few hundred thousand distinct CDR3 sequences listed, about 17% were seen once. The receptor was derived from a human donor in good health (CMV status not recorded). Some clones in this sample may be carry-over from other donors' samples. This rearrangement joins TRBV4-3 to TRBJ2-2, with D unclear. Material: PBMCs. The chain's CDR3 is CASSPHLGDEKNTGELFF. CDR3 DNA sequence: TGCGCCAGCAGCCCCCACTTAGGCGATGAGAAGAACACCGGGGAGCTGTTTTTT.